The clone carrying this T cell receptor beta chain was counted once. This CDR3 comprises 17 residues. The germline V gene encodes CDR1 SGHTA and CDR2 FQGTGA. V lost 1 base to trimming and J lost 5 bases; unmatched junction nucleotides: 11. As handled by the study authors: Counts of nucleated cells, estimated from reference gene primer amplification, were obtained. TCRdb's copy holds only in-frame clones and misses some; the assay was immunoSEQ multiplex PCR. Clone size and V and J calls were adopted from that table, with D and trimming inferred from the DNA. The profile shows approximately 220,000 clones, around 86% of them singletons. The data belong to a study of blood T cell repertoires in COVID-19. Whole-study context: The cDNA or gDNA used as material had been derived from T cells, B-cell-depleted T cells, or PBMCs.

The specimen sequenced was peripheral blood. The rearrangement joins TRBV7-3 to TRBJ2-3; 8 nucleotides line up with TRBD2. This clonotype was obtained from a man in his 60s with acute or convalescent COVID-19. The CDR3 region has the DNA TGTGCCAGCAGCTTAAATCCAGCGGGGGCCCCGGGAGATACGCAGTATTTT. It codes for CASSLNPAGAPGDTQYF.